The present TCR beta chain was sequenced within a study of Graves' ophthalmopathy and Graves' hyperthyroidism. Those donors who had ophthalmopathy presented with moderate-to-severe activity, a CAS of ≥3, a NOSPECS of ≥4 and a duration under 3 months. Certain patients, namely those with other autoimmune diseases, uncontrolled infections, pregnancy or lactation, were excluded. Amplifying from RNA transcripts, the study obtained TCR beta CDR3 regions. Investigators did first-round RT-PCR with HTBI primers, then second-round multiplex PCR. TCRdb re-called the multiplex PCR reads with MiXCR, one entry per CDR3 protein. The data hold 300,000 to 400,000 distinct CDR3 sequences, with 17% observed a single time. General study points: Progression of ophthalmopathy was predicted by the model with about 67% sensitivity and roughly 74% specificity.

Germline V gene sequence: CDR1 LGHNA, CDR2 YSLEER. The CDR3 length is 15 residues. Only a few counts were recorded for this clonotype. Its specificity is unknown. Given a much more abundant clone one base away, this may be a read error. This sequence joins TRBV4-3 and TRBJ1-2, with 8 nucleotides matching TRBD1. The receptor was derived from an adult man with Graves' ophthalmopathy. The specimen was peripheral blood. This chain's CDR3 is CVSSQAGGARYGYTF. The CDR3, as DNA: TGCGTCAGCAGCCAAGCAGGGGGCGCGCGCTATGGCTACACCTTC.